This T cell receptor beta chain was retrieved from a study of blood T cell repertoires in COVID-19. In the study overall: The origin of the acute and convalescent COVID-19 samples was the United States, Italy and Spain.

The CDR3 consists of 15 residues. Germline values: CDR1 SGHRS, CDR2 YFSETQ. V was trimmed by 3 bases and J by 3 bases, leaving 13 bases between them. The assay was immunoSEQ multiplex PCR, and TCRdb's table has in-frame clones only and misses some. Altogether about 90,000 clones are present, around 81% being singletons, with the ten largest covering around 11%. The receptor was derived from a woman in her seventies with active or convalescent COVID-19. Specimen: peripheral blood. The chain links TRBV5-1 to TRBJ2-4, with a tentative D call TRBD2 (6 bases). The CDR3 sequence is CASSSRGIDKNIQYF. Here the CDR3 DNA reads TGCGCCAGCAGCTCTCGGGGGATTGACAAAAACATTCAGTACTTC.